This T cell receptor (beta chain) was captured by sequencing in a study of identical twins. Study outcomes and limitations: With beta out-of-frame sequences, excess sharing by twins was weaker. Models underestimated out-of-frame TCR alpha sharing in monozygotic twins. Clonotypes of the beta chain that were abundant in cord blood carried fewer insertions (memory repertoires showed none). The presence of invariant MAIT and iNKT cells could partly confound analyses of zero-insertion sequences.

This clonotype was seen at least ten times. Its target is not known. The V and J ends lost 1 base and 1 base respectively, with 7 bases between them. Looked up from germline, CDR1 is LGHNA and CDR2 is YSLEER. This CDR3 is built from 14 residues. TCRdb called the 5' RACE reads again in MiXCR, with one record for every CDR3 protein. The sample has some 710,000 distinct CDR3 sequences, roughly 6.2% seen once; the top ten hold around 1.9%. Sequencing was done on a sample of naive T cells sorted from blood. The clonotype originates from a man aged 18 to 29 in good health. This sequence joins TRBV4-3 and TRBJ1-1; TRBD1 is a possible D gene (6 bases). The DNA for the CDR3 is TGCGCCAGCAGCCAAGTGGACAGGAACACTGAAGCTTTCTTT. This translates into CASSQVDRNTEAFF.